This T cell receptor (beta chain) derives from a study of blood T cell repertoires in COVID-19. The germline V gene has CDR1 MGHRA and CDR2 YSYEKL. The CDR3 covers 16 residues. Between the trimmed V and J ends, which lost 5 bases and 2 bases, there was a span of 18 bases. Sequenced by immunoSEQ multiplex PCR; TCRdb stores in-frame clones only, minus some. The sample contains around 270,000 clones, roughly nine tenths of which appear only once. V usage is TRBV4-1 and J usage is TRBJ2-5, with D perhaps matching TRBD1 (6 bases). The clonotype comes from a man between 40 and 49 years old who had recovered from COVID-19. Sequenced material: peripheral blood. The CDR3 bases are TGCGCCAGCAGCAGTAGGGGGTCGGGCCTACAAGAGACCCAGTACTTC. Its protein is CASSSRGSGLQETQYF.